Below, 16 T cell receptor beta chains from the same sample are listed, as sequenced in a study of sequential checkpoint blockade in melanoma (dated by TCRdb to the late 2010s). The library relied on the immunoSEQ multiplex PCR assay. TCRdb took over this immuneACCESS table, retaining in-frame rearrangements with V and J assigned. Such tables are incomplete; in checked studies, under half of the missing clones stem from an unresolved V gene, and the remainder is unexplained. The sample records some 7,500 clones, about 25% of which are singletons. 5% to 7% of the sample lies in the top ten. Interpreted using the paper, the treatment or condition label stands for: randomized to nivolumab then ipilimumab (arm A) or the reverse (arm B). Source: tumor tissue (inferred from file names), taken from a patient given nivolumab and ipilimumab in sequence. The receptors originated from a human donor with melanoma.

The rearrangement uses TRBV19 and TRBJ1-4; no definite D call. V dropped 2 bases and J dropped 8 bases, with 3 bases sitting between them. The CDR3 spans 11 residues. CDR1 is LNHDA, CDR2 SQIVND, per germline (reference sequence). The DNA for the CDR3 is TGTGCCAGTAGTATACGAGAAAAACTGTTTTTT. Translated, it gives CASSIREKLFF.

A few counts support this clone. This rearrangement joins TRBV4-1 to TRBJ2-4, with 8 bases matching TRBD2. The CDR3 spans 15 residues. The germline V gene has CDR1 MGHRA and CDR2 YSYEKL. Losses at the gene ends were 0 bases for V and 9 bases for J; bases not matched to a gene: 7. Here the CDR3 reads CASSQDSSGGGIQYF. The CDR3 DNA reads TGCGCCAGCAGCCAAGATTCCAGCGGGGGTGGCATTCAGTACTTC.

This sequence joins TRBV6-4 and TRBJ1-5; D is possibly TRBD1 (5 bases). The CDR3 extends over 11 amino acids. CDR1 and CDR2 (germline): MRHNA, SNTAGT. Trimming took 6 bases from V and 5 from J, leaving 5 bases between them. The CDR3 reads CASRGDQPQHF. CDR3 coding DNA: TGTGCCAGCAGGGGGGATCAGCCCCAGCATTTT.

The chain couples TRBV6-8 to TRBJ2-7; no reliable D call. The V end was cut by 6 bases, the J end by 0 bases, with 6 bases between. This CDR3 has 12 amino acids. CDR1 is MNHGY, CDR2 SAAAGT, per germline. The CDR3 coding sequence is TGTGCCAGCAGCCCGAGCTCCTACGAGCAGTACTTC. It codes for CASSPSSYEQYF.

This clone has ten or more counts. The chain carries TRBV11-3 and TRBJ2-1; 10 bases are shared with TRBD2. The CDR3 has 16 amino acids. The germline V gene encodes CDR1 SGHNT and CDR2 YENEEA. The ends lost 8 bases at V and 3 bases at J; junction bases unmatched: 10. The CDR3 sequence: CASAVSGRAVYNEQFF. DNA for the CDR3: TGTGCCAGCGCGGTGAGCGGGAGGGCCGTCTACAATGAGCAGTTCTTC.

This clone came up many times. The chain carries TRBV6-8 and TRBJ2-5; 9 bases match TRBD1. The length of the CDR3 is 15 residues. The germline gives CDR1 MNHGY, CDR2 SAAAGT. The V and J ends lost 3 bases and 4 bases, in that order; junction bases with no gene match: 6. CDR3 residues: CASSYYRTGVETQYF. The CDR3 DNA follows: TGTGCCAGCAGTTATTACCGGACAGGGGTAGAGACCCAGTACTTC.

This clone has ten or more counts. This sequence joins TRBV7-1 and TRBJ2-7, with D possibly matching TRBD2 (6 bases). TRBV7-1 is flagged as an ORF with uncertain function. The V end lost 3 bases, the J end lost 2 bases, and 8 bases lay between the germline ends. The CDR3 contains 13 residues. CDR3 DNA: TGTGCCAGCAGCTCTGGCGGGACCTACGAGCAGTACTTC. It encodes CASSSGGTYEQYF.

This clone was observed at least ten times. The V call is TRBV23-1, the J call TRBJ1-2; the D gene is possibly TRBD1 (6 bases). TRBV23-1 is flagged as an ORF with uncertain function. The V gene lost 7 bases and the J gene lost 3 bases, with 15 bases spanning the gap. This CDR3 is built from 14 residues. CDR3 residues: CASKGGGVDYGYTF. The CDR3 nucleotides are TGCGCCAGCAAGGGGGGGGGAGTGGACTATGGCTACACCTTC.

The table lists this clone with a count of one. The chain is built from TRBV18 and TRBJ2-2; no clear D. Trimming left V 6 bases short and J 9 bases short, with 11 bases between. Germline-derived CDR1 and CDR2 are KGHSH and LQKENI. CDR3 length: 12 amino acids. The CDR3 nucleotides are TGTGCCAGCTCCCAGGTGACCAGGGAGCTGTTTTTT. It is translated as CASSQVTRELFF.

In this sample, this clone turned up a few times. The chain recombines TRBV6-8 with TRBJ1-2; D gene uncertain. Germline V gene sequence: CDR1 MNHGY, CDR2 SAAAGT. V was trimmed by 0 bases and J by 2 bases, leaving 10 bases between them. The CDR3 has 15 amino acids. This CDR3 reads CASSYSREINYGYTF. The CDR3 coding sequence is TGTGCCAGCAGTTACTCTAGGGAAATCAACTATGGCTACACCTTC.

The chain links TRBV6-8 to TRBJ2-1; tentative D call: TRBD2 (6 bases). Trimming took 5 bases from V and 6 from J, leaving 14 bases between them. The CDR3 contains 14 residues. Germline-derived CDR1 and CDR2 are MNHGY and SAAAGT. Here the CDR3 reads CASSGRLVPNEQFF. The DNA of the CDR3 is TGTGCCAGCAGTGGGAGACTAGTTCCCAATGAGCAGTTCTTC.

This chain links TRBV19 with TRBJ1-5, with TRBD1 as a possible D gene (5 bases). V lost 5 bases and J 6 bases, leaving 11 bases between the germline ends. CDR3 length: 13 amino acids. CDR1 and CDR2 from the germline V gene are LNHDA and SQIVND (reference sequence). The DNA of the CDR3 is TGTGCCAGTAGTTCAGGGATCGCTCAGCCCCAGCATTTT. Its translation: CASSSGIAQPQHF.

The V call is TRBV28, the J call TRBJ2-5; 8 positions agree with TRBD1. The germline gives CDR1 MDHEN, CDR2 SYDVKM. The V gene end was trimmed by 6 bases and the J gene end by 3 bases; junction bases not matched to a gene: 6. The CDR3 consists of 14 residues. The CDR3 DNA sequence: TGTGCCAGCAGCCCCGGACAGGGAAAAGAGACCCAGTACTTC. It specifies CASSPGQGKETQYF.

This clone was seen more than once but under ten times. V gene TRBV6-8 combines with J gene TRBJ1-4; TRBD1 is a possible D gene (6 bases). The CDR3 is 23 residues long. Trimming removed 2 bases from V and 2 bases from J, with 33 bases in between. Per the germline V gene, CDR1 is MNHGY and CDR2 is SAAAGT. The CDR3 loop reads CASSYPSLNREKLQGGTNEKLFF. CDR3 nucleotide sequence: TGTGCCAGCAGTTACCCTAGCTTAAACAGGGAAAAGCTTCAAGGAGGGACTAATGAAAAACTGTTTTTT.

This sequence joins TRBV6-8 and TRBJ2-7, with 7 bases identical to TRBD2. CDR1 is MNHGY, CDR2 SAAAGT, per germline. The length of the CDR3 is 12 residues. The trim removed 6 bases at V and 6 bases at J, leaving 5 bases unmatched. CDR3 protein: CASRREWGEQYF. CDR3 nucleotides: TGTGCCAGCAGGCGGGAGTGGGGCGAGCAGTACTTC.

The chain uses TRBV6-8 and TRBJ2-3, with TRBD2 identical over 13 bases. Looked up from germline, CDR1 is MNHGY and CDR2 is SAAAGT. Unmatched junction bases numbered 4, after V lost 10 bases and J lost 0 bases. The CDR3 has 15 residues. CDR3 bases: TGTGCCACCCGACTAGCGGGGGGTAGCACAGATACGCAGTATTTT. Its translation is CATRLAGGSTDTQYF.